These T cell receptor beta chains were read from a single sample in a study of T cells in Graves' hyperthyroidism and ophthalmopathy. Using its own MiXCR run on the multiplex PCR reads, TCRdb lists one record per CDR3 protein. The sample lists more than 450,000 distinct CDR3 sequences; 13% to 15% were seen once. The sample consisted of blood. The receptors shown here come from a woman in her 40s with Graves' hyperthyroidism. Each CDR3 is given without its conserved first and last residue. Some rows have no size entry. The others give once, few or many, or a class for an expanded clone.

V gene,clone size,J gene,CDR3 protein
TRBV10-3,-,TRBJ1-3,AISGQGNGNTIY
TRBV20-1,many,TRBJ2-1,SARKDEQF
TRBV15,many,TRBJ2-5,ATSREKGLAGVRETQY
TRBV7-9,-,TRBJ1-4,ASSPSRQGNEKLF
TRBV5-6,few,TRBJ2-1,ASSLDLTSGSNEQF
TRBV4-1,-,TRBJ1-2,ASSQDPLGYGYT
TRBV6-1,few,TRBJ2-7,ASRGNFYEQY
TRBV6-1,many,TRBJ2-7,ASSVGYEQY
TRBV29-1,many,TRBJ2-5,SVGPGTSGRETQY
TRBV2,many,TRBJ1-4,ASSEHPSEKNEKLF
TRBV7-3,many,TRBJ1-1,ASSLMPGRNTEAF
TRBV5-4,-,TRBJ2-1,ASSLPATSGIEQF
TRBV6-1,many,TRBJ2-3,ASSETWGQFANTQY
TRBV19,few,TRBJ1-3,ASSPPTDYSGNTIY
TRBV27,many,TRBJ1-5,ASSLNRGDQPQH
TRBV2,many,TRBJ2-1,ASREQGFGEQF
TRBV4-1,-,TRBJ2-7,ASSQDPGAGRYEQY